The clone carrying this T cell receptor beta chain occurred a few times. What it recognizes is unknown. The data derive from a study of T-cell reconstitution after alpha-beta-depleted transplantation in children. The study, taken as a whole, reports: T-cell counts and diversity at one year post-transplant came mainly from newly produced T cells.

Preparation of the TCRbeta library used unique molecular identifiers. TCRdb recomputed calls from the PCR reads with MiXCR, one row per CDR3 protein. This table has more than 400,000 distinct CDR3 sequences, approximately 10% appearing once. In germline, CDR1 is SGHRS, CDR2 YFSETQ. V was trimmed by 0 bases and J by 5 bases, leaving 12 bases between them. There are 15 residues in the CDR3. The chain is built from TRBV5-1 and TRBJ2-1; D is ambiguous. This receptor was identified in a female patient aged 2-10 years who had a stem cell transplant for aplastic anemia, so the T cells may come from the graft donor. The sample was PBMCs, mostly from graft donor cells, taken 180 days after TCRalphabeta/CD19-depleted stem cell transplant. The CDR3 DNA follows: TGCGCCAGCAGCTTGGTACCAATCCCCAACAATGAGCAGTTCTTC. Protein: CASSLVPIPNNEQFF.